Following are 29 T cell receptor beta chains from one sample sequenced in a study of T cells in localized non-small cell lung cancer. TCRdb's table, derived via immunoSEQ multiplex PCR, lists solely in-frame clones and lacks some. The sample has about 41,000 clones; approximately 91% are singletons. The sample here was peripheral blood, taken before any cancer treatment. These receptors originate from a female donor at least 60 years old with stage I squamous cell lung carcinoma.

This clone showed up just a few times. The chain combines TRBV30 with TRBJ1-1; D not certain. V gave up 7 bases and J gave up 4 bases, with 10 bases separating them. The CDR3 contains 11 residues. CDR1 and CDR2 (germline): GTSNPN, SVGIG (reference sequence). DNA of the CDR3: TGTGCCTTGGATTTAGGCACTGAAGCTTTCTTT. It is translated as CALDLGTEAFF.

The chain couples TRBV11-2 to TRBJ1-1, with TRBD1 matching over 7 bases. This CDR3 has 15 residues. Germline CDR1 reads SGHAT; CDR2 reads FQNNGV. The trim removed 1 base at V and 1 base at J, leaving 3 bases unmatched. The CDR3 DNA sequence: TGTGCCAGCAGCTTAGCAAACAGGGGGAACACTGAAGCTTTCTTT. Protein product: CASSLANRGNTEAFF.

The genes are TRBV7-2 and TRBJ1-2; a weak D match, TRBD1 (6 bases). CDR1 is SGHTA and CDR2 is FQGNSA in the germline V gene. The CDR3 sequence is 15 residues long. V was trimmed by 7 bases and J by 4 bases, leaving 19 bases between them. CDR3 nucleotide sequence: TGTGCCAGCACCCTCGATCACAGGGATTCCTATGGCTACACCTTC. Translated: CASTLDHRDSYGYTF.

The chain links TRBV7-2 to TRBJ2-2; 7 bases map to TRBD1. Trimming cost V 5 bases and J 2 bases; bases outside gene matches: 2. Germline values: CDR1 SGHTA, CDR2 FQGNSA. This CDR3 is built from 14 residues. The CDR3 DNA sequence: TGTGCCAGCAGCAGGGGGCGCAACACCGGGGAGCTGTTTTTT. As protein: CASSRGRNTGELFF.

DNA of the CDR3: TGCGCCAGCAGCAGCCGGAGAGGCCAAGAGACCCAGTACTTC. It codes for CASSSRRGQETQYF. The chain uses TRBV5-1 and TRBJ2-5; D is unclear. Germline CDR1 SGHRS, CDR2 YFSETQ. The CDR3 has 14 residues. V lost 4 bases to trimming and J lost 1 base, with 11 bases between them.

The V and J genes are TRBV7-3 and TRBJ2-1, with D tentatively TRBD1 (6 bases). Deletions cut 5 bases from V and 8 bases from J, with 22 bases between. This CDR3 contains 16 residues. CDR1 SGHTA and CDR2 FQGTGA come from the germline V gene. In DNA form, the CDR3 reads TGTGCCAGCAGCCCCCGTCGAGGGACAAACAGCGATGAGCAGTTCTTC. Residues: CASSPRRGTNSDEQFF.

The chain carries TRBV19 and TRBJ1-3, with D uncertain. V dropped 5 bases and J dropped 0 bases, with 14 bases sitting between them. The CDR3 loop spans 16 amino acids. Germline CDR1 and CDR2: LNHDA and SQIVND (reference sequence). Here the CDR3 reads CASSSPGYSSGNTIYF. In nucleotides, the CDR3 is TGTGCCAGTAGTTCCCCCGGCTACAGCTCTGGAAACACCATATATTTT.

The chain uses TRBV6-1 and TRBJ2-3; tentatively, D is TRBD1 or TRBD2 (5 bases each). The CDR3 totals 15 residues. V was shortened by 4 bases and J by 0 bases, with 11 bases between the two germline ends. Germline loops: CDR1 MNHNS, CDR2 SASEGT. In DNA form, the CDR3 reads TGTGCCAGCAGTGCCTACCGGGACAGCACAGATACGCAGTATTTT. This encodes CASSAYRDSTDTQYF.

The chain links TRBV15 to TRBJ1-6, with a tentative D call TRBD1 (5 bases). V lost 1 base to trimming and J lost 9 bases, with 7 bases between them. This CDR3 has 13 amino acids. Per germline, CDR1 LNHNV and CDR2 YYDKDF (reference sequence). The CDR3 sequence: CATSRGRGSPLHF. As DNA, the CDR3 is TGTGCCACCAGCAGAGGGAGGGGTTCACCCCTCCACTTT.

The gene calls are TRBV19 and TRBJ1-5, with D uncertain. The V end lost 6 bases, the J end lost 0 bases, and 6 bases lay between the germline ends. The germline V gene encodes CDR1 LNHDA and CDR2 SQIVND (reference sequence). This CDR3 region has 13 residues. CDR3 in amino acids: CASSLNSNQPQHF. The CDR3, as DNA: TGTGCCAGTAGCTTGAATAGCAATCAGCCCCAGCATTTT.

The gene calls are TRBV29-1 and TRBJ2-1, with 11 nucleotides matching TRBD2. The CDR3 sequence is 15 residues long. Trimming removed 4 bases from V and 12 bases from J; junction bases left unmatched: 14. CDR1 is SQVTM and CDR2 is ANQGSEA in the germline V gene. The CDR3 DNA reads TGCAGCGTTGTTCAAGCGACTAGCGGGATGTCTGGGCAGTTCTTC. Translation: CSVVQATSGMSGQFF.

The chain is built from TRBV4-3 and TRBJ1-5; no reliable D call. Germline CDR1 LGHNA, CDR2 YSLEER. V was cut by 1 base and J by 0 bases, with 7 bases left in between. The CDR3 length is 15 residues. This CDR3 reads CASSQGRTSNQPQHF. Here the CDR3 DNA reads TGCGCCAGCAGCCAAGGGAGGACTAGCAATCAGCCCCAGCATTTT.

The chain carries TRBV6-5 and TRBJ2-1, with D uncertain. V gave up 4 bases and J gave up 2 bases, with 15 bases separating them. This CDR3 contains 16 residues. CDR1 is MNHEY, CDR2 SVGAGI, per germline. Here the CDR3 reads CASSLRTAFAYNEQFF. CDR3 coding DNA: TGTGCCAGCAGTTTGCGAACAGCGTTTGCCTACAATGAGCAGTTCTTC.

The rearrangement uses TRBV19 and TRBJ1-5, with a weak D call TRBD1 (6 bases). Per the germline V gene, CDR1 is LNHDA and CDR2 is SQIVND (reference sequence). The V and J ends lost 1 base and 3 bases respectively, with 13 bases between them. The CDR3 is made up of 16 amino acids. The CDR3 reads CASSIGGGGNNQPQHF. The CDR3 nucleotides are TGTGCCAGTAGTATAGGAGGGGGGGGAAACAATCAGCCCCAGCATTTT. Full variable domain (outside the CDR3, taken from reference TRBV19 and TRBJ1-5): DGGITQSPKYLFRKEGQNVTLSCEQNLNHDAMYWYRQDPGQGLRLIYYSQIVNDFQKGDIAEGYSVSREKKESFPLTVTSAQKNPTAFYLCASSIGGGGNNQPQHFGDGTRLSIL.

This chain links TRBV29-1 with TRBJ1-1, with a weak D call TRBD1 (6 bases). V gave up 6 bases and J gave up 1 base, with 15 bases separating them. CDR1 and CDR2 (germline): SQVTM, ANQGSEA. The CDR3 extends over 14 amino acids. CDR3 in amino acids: CSVGHGGGNTEAFF. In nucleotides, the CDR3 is TGCAGCGTGGGACACGGAGGGGGGAACACTGAAGCTTTCTTT.

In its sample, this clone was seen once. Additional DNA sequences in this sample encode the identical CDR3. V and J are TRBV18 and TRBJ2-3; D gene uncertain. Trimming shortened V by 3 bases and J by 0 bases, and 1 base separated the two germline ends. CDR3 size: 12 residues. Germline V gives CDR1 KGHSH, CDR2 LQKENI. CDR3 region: CASSPSTDTQYF. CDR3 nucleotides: TGTGCCAGCTCACCTAGCACAGATACGCAGTATTTT.

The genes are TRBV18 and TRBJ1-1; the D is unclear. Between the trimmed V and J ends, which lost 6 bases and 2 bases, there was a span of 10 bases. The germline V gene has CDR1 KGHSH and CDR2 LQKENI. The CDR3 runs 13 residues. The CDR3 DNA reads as TGTGCCAGCTCCCCGGAGCAAAACACTGAAGCTTTCTTT. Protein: CASSPEQNTEAFF.

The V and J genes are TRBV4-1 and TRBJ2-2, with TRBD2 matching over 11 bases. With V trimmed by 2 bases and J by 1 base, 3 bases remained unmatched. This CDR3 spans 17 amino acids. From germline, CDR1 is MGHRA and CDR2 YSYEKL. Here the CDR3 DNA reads TGCGCCAGCAGCCAACTTACTAGCGGGAGGAACACCGGGGAGCTGTTTTTT. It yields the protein CASSQLTSGRNTGELFF.

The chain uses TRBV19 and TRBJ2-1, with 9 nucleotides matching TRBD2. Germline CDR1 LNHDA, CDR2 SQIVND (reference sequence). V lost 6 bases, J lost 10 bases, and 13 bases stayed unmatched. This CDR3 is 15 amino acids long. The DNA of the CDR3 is TGTGCCAGTAGACGGAGCGGGAGGCCCGATTGGGAGCAGTTCTTC. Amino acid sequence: CASRRSGRPDWEQFF.

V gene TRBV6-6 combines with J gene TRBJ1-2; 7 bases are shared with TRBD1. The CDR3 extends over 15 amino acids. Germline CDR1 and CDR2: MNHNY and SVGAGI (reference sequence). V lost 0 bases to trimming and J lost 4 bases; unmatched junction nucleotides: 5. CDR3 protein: CASSYSNSGGYGYTF. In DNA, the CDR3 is TGTGCCAGCAGTTACTCGAATTCAGGGGGCTATGGCTACACCTTC.

The CDR3 loop reads CASSVEGSGLSYNEQFF. The CDR3 DNA reads as TGTGCCAGCAGCGTGGAAGGTAGCGGCCTTTCCTACAATGAGCAGTTCTTC. The chain carries TRBV9 and TRBJ2-1; possibly TRBD2 for D (6 bases). Germline CDR1 and CDR2: SGDLS and YYNGEE. The CDR3 runs 17 residues. The V end was cut by 2 bases, the J end by 1 base, with 16 bases between.

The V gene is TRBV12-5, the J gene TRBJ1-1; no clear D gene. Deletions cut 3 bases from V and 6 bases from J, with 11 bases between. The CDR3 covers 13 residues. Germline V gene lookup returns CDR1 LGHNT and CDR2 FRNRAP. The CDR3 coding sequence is TGTGCTAGTGGTTTCGGAGGGTCCCCTGAAGCTTTCTTT. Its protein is CASGFGGSPEAFF.

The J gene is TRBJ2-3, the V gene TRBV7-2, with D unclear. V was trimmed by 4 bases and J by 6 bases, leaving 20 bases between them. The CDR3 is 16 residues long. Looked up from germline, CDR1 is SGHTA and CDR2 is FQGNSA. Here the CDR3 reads CASSSPLAPGMDTQYF. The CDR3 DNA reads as TGTGCCAGCAGCTCCCCCCTGGCGCCCGGTATGGATACGCAGTATTTT.

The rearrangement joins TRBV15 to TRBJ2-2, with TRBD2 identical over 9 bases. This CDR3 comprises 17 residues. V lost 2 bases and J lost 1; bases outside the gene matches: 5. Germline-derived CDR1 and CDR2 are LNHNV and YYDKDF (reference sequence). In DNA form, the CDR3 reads TGTGCCACCAGCAGAATGGGACTAGCTGAGAACACCGGGGAGCTGTTTTTT. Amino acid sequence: CATSRMGLAENTGELFF.

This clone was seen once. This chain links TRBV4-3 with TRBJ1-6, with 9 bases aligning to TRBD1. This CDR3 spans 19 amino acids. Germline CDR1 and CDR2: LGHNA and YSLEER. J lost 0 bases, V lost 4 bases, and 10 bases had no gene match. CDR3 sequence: CASSPTTGGSSSYNSPLHF. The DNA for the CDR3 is TGCGCCAGCAGCCCGACGACAGGGGGTTCTAGCTCCTATAATTCACCCCTCCACTTT.

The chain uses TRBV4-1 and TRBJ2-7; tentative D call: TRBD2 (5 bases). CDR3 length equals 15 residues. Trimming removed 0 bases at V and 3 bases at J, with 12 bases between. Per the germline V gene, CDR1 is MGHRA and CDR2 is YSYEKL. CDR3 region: CASSQESGELYEQYF. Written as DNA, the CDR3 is TGCGCCAGCAGCCAAGAGAGCGGAGAGCTCTACGAGCAGTACTTC.

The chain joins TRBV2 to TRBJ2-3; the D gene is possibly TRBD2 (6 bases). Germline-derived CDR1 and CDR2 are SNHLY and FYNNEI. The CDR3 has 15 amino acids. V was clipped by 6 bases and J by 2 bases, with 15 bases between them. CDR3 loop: CASSAGGTLTDTQYF. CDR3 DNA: TGTGCCAGCAGCGCCGGAGGGACTCTCACAGATACGCAGTATTTT.

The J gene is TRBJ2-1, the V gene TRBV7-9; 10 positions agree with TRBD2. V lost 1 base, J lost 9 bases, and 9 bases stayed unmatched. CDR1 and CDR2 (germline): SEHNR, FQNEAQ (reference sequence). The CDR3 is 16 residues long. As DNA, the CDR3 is TGTGCCAGCAGCTTAGGGGGGCTAGCGGGAGCGGGTGAGCAGTTCTTC. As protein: CASSLGGLAGAGEQFF.

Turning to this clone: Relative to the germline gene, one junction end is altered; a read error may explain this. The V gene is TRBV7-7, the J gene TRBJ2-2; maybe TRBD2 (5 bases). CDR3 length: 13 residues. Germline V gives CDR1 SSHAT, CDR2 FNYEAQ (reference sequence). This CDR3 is CASSLVASGELFF. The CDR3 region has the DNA TGTGCTAGCAGTCTGGTAGCGTCCGGGGAGCTGTTTTTT.